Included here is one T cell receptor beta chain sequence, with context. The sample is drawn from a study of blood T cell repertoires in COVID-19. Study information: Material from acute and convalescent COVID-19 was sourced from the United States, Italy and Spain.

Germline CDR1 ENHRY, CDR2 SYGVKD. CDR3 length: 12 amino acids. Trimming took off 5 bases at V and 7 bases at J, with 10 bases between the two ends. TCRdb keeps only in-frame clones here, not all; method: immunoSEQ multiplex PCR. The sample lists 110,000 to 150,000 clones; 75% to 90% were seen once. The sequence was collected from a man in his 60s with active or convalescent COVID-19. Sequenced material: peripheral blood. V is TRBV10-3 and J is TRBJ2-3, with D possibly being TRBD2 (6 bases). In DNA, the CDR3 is TGTGCCATCAGTCGAGCGGGCCATACGCAGTATTTT. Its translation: CAISRAGHTQYF.